This TCR beta chain derives from a study of Graves' ophthalmopathy and Graves' hyperthyroidism. Study observations and caveats: The model reached 70.59% sensitivity and about 73% specificity for predicting ophthalmopathy progression.

The V and J ends lost 7 bases and 1 base, in that order; junction bases with no gene match: 10. The CDR3 extends over 16 amino acids. The germline V gene has CDR1 MNHEY and CDR2 SVGEGT. The sequenced template was RNA, covering the TCR beta CDR3 region. RT-PCR with HTBI primers came first, then second-round multiplex PCR. TCRdb re-derived calls from the multiplex PCR reads in MiXCR, one entry per CDR3 protein. This sample has 150,000 to 200,000 distinct CDR3 sequences, with just under 40% found just once. This clonotype has at least ten counts. As yet, its antigen is unknown. Sequencing was carried out using peripheral blood. The genes are TRBV6-2 or TRBV6-3 and TRBJ2-3, with TRBD2 matching over 8 bases. The receptor was isolated from a man younger than 45 with Graves' ophthalmopathy. This CDR3 reads CASKQRGTRGTDTQYF. CDR3 nucleotide sequence: TGTGCCAGCAAGCAGCGCGGGACTAGGGGCACAGATACGCAGTATTTT.